Reported below is one T cell receptor beta chain. These data come from a study of blood T cell repertoires in COVID-19. Study background: Whether acute or convalescent, the COVID-19 samples came from the United States, Italy and Spain. T cells, B-cell-depleted T cells, or PBMCs supplied cDNA or gDNA.

Produced via immunoSEQ multiplex PCR; TCRdb's table is partial and in-frame only. The sample consists of some 2,200 clones, 87% of them appearing once. CDR1 and CDR2 (germline): LGHNA, YNFKEQ. The CDR3 spans 16 residues. J was trimmed by 4 bases and V by 3 bases; bases with no gene match: 8. The genes are TRBV4-2 and TRBJ2-7; 11 bases match TRBD1. The receptor's source is an older man with active COVID-19. The sample consisted of peripheral blood. The CDR3 bases are TGTGCCAGCAGCCATGCCCCGGGACAGGGGGTATACGAGCAGTACTTC. Residues: CASSHAPGQGVYEQYF.